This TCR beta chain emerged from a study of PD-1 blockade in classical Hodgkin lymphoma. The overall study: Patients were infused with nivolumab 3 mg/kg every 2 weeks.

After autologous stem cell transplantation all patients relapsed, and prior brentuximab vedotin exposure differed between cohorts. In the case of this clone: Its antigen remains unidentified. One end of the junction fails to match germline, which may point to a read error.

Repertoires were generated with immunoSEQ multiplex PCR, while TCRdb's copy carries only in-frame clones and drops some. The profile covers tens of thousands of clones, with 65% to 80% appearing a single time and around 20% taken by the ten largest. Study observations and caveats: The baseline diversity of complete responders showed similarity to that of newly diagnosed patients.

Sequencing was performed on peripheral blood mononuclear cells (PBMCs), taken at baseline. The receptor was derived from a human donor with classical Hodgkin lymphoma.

This CDR3 is CAGSPRTGLNTEAFF. As DNA, the CDR3 is TGTGCCGGCAGCCCACGGACAGGGTTGAACACTGAAGCTTTCTTT. The chain uses TRBV7-9 and TRBJ1-1, with 8 bases identical to TRBD1. The germline gives CDR1 SEHNR, CDR2 FQNEAQ (reference sequence). The CDR3 is made up of 15 amino acids.